These T cell receptor beta chains were read from a single sample in a study of shared clonotypes between healthy human individuals. Clones were sequenced by immunoSEQ multiplex PCR, and TCRdb holds only the in-frame ones, with some missing. Of a few million clones in the sample, approximately 93% were seen once. Sequences were obtained from naive CD4+ T cells from PBMCs. These receptors were taken from a man in his late teens or twenties in good health. Some clones in this sample may be carry-over from other donors' samples. Both conserved end residues are part of each CDR3. The D gene is left open where the match is weak. Some rows have no size entry. The others give once, few or many, or a class for an expanded clone.

V	size	J	D	DNA	CDR3
TRBV19	-	TRBJ1-4	-	TGTGCCAGTTTCAAAAGTTTCCAGGGCACAACTAATGAAAAACTGTTTTTT	CASFKSFQGTTNEKLFF
TRBV11-2	-	TRBJ2-7	-	TGTGCCAGCAGCACCACGCGGGGCCCCTACGAGCAGTACTTC	CASSTTRGPYEQYF
TRBV5-1	-	TRBJ2-7	-	TGCGCCAGCAGCTTTCAGGGGACCTCCTACGAGCAGTACTTC	CASSFQGTSYEQYF
TRBV28	-	TRBJ2-3	TRBD1	TGTGCCAGCAGCGCCGGGACAGCGGGCACAGATACGCAGTATTTT	CASSAGTAGTDTQYF
TRBV28	-	TRBJ2-2	-	TGTGCCAGCAGTTTCCCGACAGGTCTTTTGACCGGGGAGCTGTTTTTT	CASSFPTGLLTGELFF
TRBV9	once	TRBJ1-3	-	TGTGCCAGCAGCCCTCGAGGGGGGGCGACTGGAAACACCATATATTTT	CASSPRGGATGNTIYF
TRBV6-1	-	TRBJ1-1	-	TGTGCCAGCAGTCTTTTCCCGAATGTGAACACTGAAGCTTTCTTT	CASSLFPNVNTEAFF
TRBV5-1	-	TRBJ1-1	TRBD1	TGCGCCAGCAAGACAGGGAGTTCCACTGAAGCTTTCTTT	CASKTGSSTEAFF
TRBV5-6	-	TRBJ2-3	-	TGTGCCAGCAGCTTGGCCGGCCCTAGCACAGATACGCAGTATTTT	CASSLAGPSTDTQYF
TRBV6-1	-	TRBJ2-5	-	TGTGCCAGCAGTGACGAGGGATTCCAAGAGACCCAGTACTTC	CASSDEGFQETQYF
TRBV10-3	once	TRBJ2-7	TRBD1	TGTGCCATCAGTGACGTCACAGGGGGCATGTACTTC	CAISDVTGGMYF
TRBV19	-	TRBJ1-2	TRBD1	TGTGCCAGTAGTATCAGGGGGCGAAACTATGGCTACACCTTC	CASSIRGRNYGYTF
TRBV20-1	-	TRBJ2-5	-	TGCAGTGCTAGTGACCACTTCGCCCAGTACTTC	CSASDHFAQYF
TRBV11-3	once	TRBJ2-2	-	TGTGCCAGCAGCTCGTTGACGGGCGGGGAGCTGTTTTTT	CASSSLTGGELFF
TRBV30	-	TRBJ2-1	TRBD2	TGTGCCTGGGGAGGCGCTGGGAGGGGTTCCTACAATGAGCAGTTCTTC	CAWGGAGRGSYNEQFF
TRBV4-2	-	TRBJ2-3	-	TGTGCCAGCAGCCAAGAGCTATCAGGGGGGTCAGATACGCAGTATTTT	CASSQELSGGSDTQYF
TRBV7-3	-	TRBJ2-3	-	TGTGCCAGCAGCTCCGGGAATCATGGCCCAGATACGCAGTATTTT	CASSSGNHGPDTQYF
TRBV7-9	-	TRBJ1-2	-	TGTGCCAGCAGCCCTAAGGGGACCAACTATGGCTACACCTTC	CASSPKGTNYGYTF
TRBV5-1	-	TRBJ1-2	TRBD1	TGCGCCAGCAGCGCGGGGACAGGGGGGAATGGCTACACCTTC	CASSAGTGGNGYTF
TRBV5-4	-	TRBJ2-5	-	TGTGCCAGCAGCTGGAGGGGAGGGGGGAGTGAGACCCAGTACTTC	CASSWRGGGSETQYF
TRBV5-1	-	TRBJ2-7	-	TGCGCCAGCAGCTTGGGGGGTGACAGCTACGAGCAGTACTTC	CASSLGGDSYEQYF
TRBV29-1	-	TRBJ1-3	-	TGCAGCGTTGAAACAGGGACGTTCGGAAACACCATATATTTT	CSVETGTFGNTIYF
TRBV4-1	once	TRBJ1-4	TRBD1	TGCGCCAGCAGCCAACTCCCACAGGGGAGTGAAAAACTGTTTTTT	CASSQLPQGSEKLFF
TRBV28	-	TRBJ2-7	-	TGTGCCAGCACAACTTTGGGAGGAGGAGCCTACGAGCAGTACTTC	CASTTLGGGAYEQYF
TRBV25-1	-	TRBJ2-5	-	TGTGCCAGCAGTGAGGGGGGCAGGGGCCAAGAGACCCAGTACTTC	CASSEGGRGQETQYF
TRBV19	-	TRBJ1-5	-	TGTGCCAGTAGTAGATATACAGGGAACAGCAATCAGCCCCAGCATTTT	CASSRYTGNSNQPQHF
TRBV30	-	TRBJ1-1	-	TGTGCCTGGACCCTGGGGGGGATCTGGGGACCTGAAGCTTTCTTT	CAWTLGGIWGPEAFF
TRBV7-3	-	TRBJ2-5	-	TGTGCCAGCAGCTTAACGCCAACAGTGATCCCCCAGAAAGCTGGGGAAGAGACCCAGTACTTC	CASSLTPTVIPQKAGEETQYF
TRBV4-1	-	TRBJ2-7	-	TGCGCCAGCAGCCAAGTTGGCGGCTCCTACGAGCAGTACTTC	CASSQVGGSYEQYF
TRBV10-3	-	TRBJ2-7	-	TGTGCCATCTCCGCAGCTTCCTACGAGCAGTACTTC	CAISAASYEQYF
TRBV28	-	TRBJ2-4	-	TGTGCCAGCAAAGGGGCAGGATATGAGTCGGTAGCCAAAAACATTCAGTACTTC	CASKGAGYESVAKNIQYF
TRBV7-3	-	TRBJ2-7	TRBD1	TGTGCCAGCAGCTCATCCGGGACAGGTATCCACGAGCAGTACTTC	CASSSSGTGIHEQYF
TRBV7-2	-	TRBJ2-5	-	TGTGCCAGCAGCTTATCTGGACGACGGGAGACCCAGTACTTC	CASSLSGRRETQYF
TRBV4-1	-	TRBJ1-1	-	TGCGCCAGCAGCCAAGCTGACAGAAACACTGAAGCTTTCTTT	CASSQADRNTEAFF
TRBV6-5	-	TRBJ2-2	-	TGTGCCAGCAGTTACCGGCAGGGCCACACCGGGGAGCTGTTTTTT	CASSYRQGHTGELFF
TRBV29-1	-	TRBJ2-5	-	TGCAGCGTCGCGACACCGGGGGAGACCCAGTACTTC	CSVATPGETQYF
TRBV10-3	-	TRBJ2-1	TRBD2	TGTGCCATCAGTGAGGGGGGGGACGATGAGCAGTTCTTC	CAISEGGDDEQFF
TRBV10-3	-	TRBJ2-1	TRBD1	TGTGCCATCGGGAAGGGGGCTTACAATGAGCAGTTCTTC	CAIGKGAYNEQFF
TRBV30	once	TRBJ2-3	TRBD2	TGTGCCTGGACCCTAGCGGGAGCTGGAGATACGCAGTATTTT	CAWTLAGAGDTQYF
TRBV7-2	-	TRBJ2-3	TRBD2	TGTGCCAGCAGCTTTAGGACTAGCTTTGCAGATACGCAGTATTTT	CASSFRTSFADTQYF
TRBV29-1	-	TRBJ2-2	-	TGCAGCGCCGAGCGGCAGAACACCGGGGAGCTGTTTTTT	CSAERQNTGELFF
TRBV6-5	once	TRBJ2-3	TRBD2	TGTGCCAGCAGTTACTGGACGGGAGGGGGGACAGATACGCAGTATTTT	CASSYWTGGGTDTQYF
TRBV28	-	TRBJ1-2	-	TGTGCCAGCAGTCCCTTGATTGGCTATGGCTACACCTTC	CASSPLIGYGYTF
TRBV18	-	TRBJ1-4	-	TGTGCCAGCTCACCAGGGGGGACAACTAATGAAAAACTGTTTTTT	CASSPGGTTNEKLFF
TRBV10-3	-	TRBJ2-2	-	TGTGCCATCAGTGGAGCTGGCGGGGAGCTGTTTTTT	CAISGAGGELFF